The rows below give T cell receptor beta chains drawn from one sample of a study of T cell responses to AZD1222 COVID-19 vaccine. Profiling relied on immunoSEQ multiplex PCR, and the TCRdb table lists in-frame clones only, not all of them. This table holds about 130,000 clones, approximately 90% found once. This specimen consisted of peripheral blood, obtained on day 0 of AZD1222 vaccination. The receptors were sampled from an adult in good health. CDR3s include the opening cysteine and the closing phenylalanine or tryptophan. Part of the rows lack a size; the others show once, few, many or a class for expanded clones.

j_call: TRBJ2-5
clone_size: .
v_call: TRBV3-1/TRBV3-2
cdr3_aa: CASSQGITQPEETQYF

j_call: TRBJ2-1
clone_size: .
v_call: TRBV24-1
cdr3_aa: CATSDARAQGNEQFF

j_call: TRBJ1-1
clone_size: .
v_call: TRBV4-3
cdr3_aa: CASSQDGTDHTEAFF

j_call: TRBJ2-7
clone_size: .
v_call: TRBV6-2/TRBV6-3
cdr3_aa: CASSFRRGATYEQYF

j_call: TRBJ1-2
clone_size: .
v_call: TRBV6-2/TRBV6-3
cdr3_aa: CASSGLDRYLGGYTF

j_call: TRBJ1-5
clone_size: .
v_call: TRBV15
cdr3_aa: CATTQRDRNQPQHF

j_call: TRBJ2-5
clone_size: .
v_call: TRBV28
cdr3_aa: CASSLWGQGYRRETQYF

j_call: TRBJ1-6
clone_size: .
v_call: TRBV28
cdr3_aa: CASRKPGLNSPLHF

j_call: TRBJ2-1
clone_size: .
v_call: TRBV18
cdr3_aa: CASSLAGGVEQFF

j_call: TRBJ2-1
clone_size: .
v_call: TRBV2
cdr3_aa: CASTDRPHTSSYNEQFF

j_call: TRBJ2-3
clone_size: .
v_call: TRBV5-5
cdr3_aa: CASSLPTAQIRTDTQYF

j_call: TRBJ1-6
clone_size: .
v_call: TRBV6-2/TRBV6-3
cdr3_aa: CASSYGRGNYNSPLHF

j_call: TRBJ1-1
clone_size: once
v_call: TRBV11-1
cdr3_aa: CASSLIARNTEAFF

j_call: TRBJ2-1
clone_size: .
v_call: TRBV3-1/TRBV3-2
cdr3_aa: CASSQVGEDEQFF

j_call: TRBJ1-4
clone_size: .
v_call: TRBV6-5
cdr3_aa: CVSSSRTAGNEKLFF

j_call: TRBJ1-2
clone_size: .
v_call: TRBV11-2
cdr3_aa: CASSPRVAGAGYTF

j_call: TRBJ1-5
clone_size: .
v_call: TRBV29-1
cdr3_aa: CSVEIRGQPQHF

j_call: TRBJ1-3
clone_size: .
v_call: TRBV28
cdr3_aa: CASSTTGAGRNTIYF

j_call: TRBJ2-1
clone_size: .
v_call: TRBV10-1
cdr3_aa: CASSSTADYNEQFF

j_call: TRBJ1-5
clone_size: .
v_call: TRBV19
cdr3_aa: CASSIVGQGSNQPQHF

j_call: TRBJ2-1
clone_size: .
v_call: TRBV4-1
cdr3_aa: CASSGVRSYNEQFF

j_call: TRBJ2-1
clone_size: .
v_call: TRBV10-3
cdr3_aa: CAISGLAESGEQFF

j_call: TRBJ2-1
clone_size: few
v_call: TRBV21-1
cdr3_aa: CASSPSLAGGPHEQFF

j_call: TRBJ1-4
clone_size: .
v_call: TRBV5-5
cdr3_aa: CASTWAGSTNEKLFF

j_call: TRBJ2-1
clone_size: .
v_call: TRBV7-6
cdr3_aa: CASSFEGLAGDEQFF

j_call: TRBJ1-1
clone_size: once
v_call: TRBV5-1
cdr3_aa: CASGPQVPHTEAFF

j_call: TRBJ1-3
clone_size: .
v_call: TRBV7-9
cdr3_aa: CASSNRQGPGSGSGNTIYF

j_call: TRBJ2-2
clone_size: once
v_call: TRBV27
cdr3_aa: CASSLAVTGELFF

j_call: TRBJ1-6
clone_size: .
v_call: TRBV4-3
cdr3_aa: CASSQDSVSYNSPLHF

j_call: TRBJ1-3
clone_size: .
v_call: TRBV11-2
cdr3_aa: CASSLDLGRTGNTIYF

j_call: TRBJ1-1
clone_size: .
v_call: TRBV19
cdr3_aa: CASSIWAGGSDTEAFF

j_call: TRBJ1-4
clone_size: .
v_call: TRBV30
cdr3_aa: CAWSVGVAANEKLFF

j_call: TRBJ2-7
clone_size: .
v_call: TRBV29-1
cdr3_aa: CSVSSSGVEQYF

j_call: TRBJ2-4
clone_size: .
v_call: TRBV9
cdr3_aa: CASSAYLSGNIQYF

j_call: TRBJ2-7
clone_size: .
v_call: TRBV10-3
cdr3_aa: CAISESAGTYEQYF

j_call: TRBJ2-3
clone_size: .
v_call: TRBV29-1
cdr3_aa: CSVEYEADTQYF

j_call: TRBJ1-2
clone_size: once
v_call: TRBV28
cdr3_aa: CASSLWIGQPDGYTF

j_call: TRBJ1-2
clone_size: .
v_call: TRBV5-6
cdr3_aa: CASSRDGDIYGYTF

j_call: TRBJ1-1
clone_size: once
v_call: TRBV19
cdr3_aa: CASSIAGGSMNTEAFF

j_call: TRBJ1-1
clone_size: .
v_call: TRBV30
cdr3_aa: CAWKGLGNTEAFF

j_call: TRBJ1-2
clone_size: .
v_call: TRBV6-5
cdr3_aa: CASSSSTGHLAGYTF

j_call: TRBJ1-6
clone_size: few
v_call: TRBV4-1
cdr3_aa: CASSQDRSSYNSPLHF

j_call: TRBJ1-1
clone_size: .
v_call: TRBV27
cdr3_aa: CASSTQANTEAFF

j_call: TRBJ2-7
clone_size: .
v_call: TRBV21-1
cdr3_aa: CASSKTQGPYEQYF

j_call: TRBJ2-1
clone_size: once
v_call: TRBV28
cdr3_aa: CASSPPPPVDEQFF

j_call: TRBJ1-5
clone_size: .
v_call: TRBV6-5
cdr3_aa: CASSTQGMTQPQHF

j_call: TRBJ2-3
clone_size: .
v_call: TRBV19
cdr3_aa: CASSIQENTDTQYF

j_call: TRBJ1-1
clone_size: .
v_call: TRBV5-4
cdr3_aa: CASSKGQARLEAFF

j_call: TRBJ1-2
clone_size: .
v_call: TRBV28
cdr3_aa: CASTITEGQAAYGYTF

j_call: TRBJ1-6
clone_size: .
v_call: TRBV5-8
cdr3_aa: CASSLDGTVPGPLHF

j_call: TRBJ1-6
clone_size: .
v_call: TRBV11-3
cdr3_aa: CASSARRGSPLHF

j_call: TRBJ2-7
clone_size: .
v_call: TRBV10-3
cdr3_aa: CAISGTSGGRSYEQYF

j_call: TRBJ1-1
clone_size: .
v_call: TRBV6-5
cdr3_aa: CASSYERWTEAFF

j_call: TRBJ1-6
clone_size: once
v_call: TRBV28
cdr3_aa: CASSSPGTGDPLANSPLHF